This record looks at one T cell receptor (beta chain) sequence and its context. Germline loops: CDR1 SGHDT, CDR2 YYEEEE. Deletions cut 6 bases from V and 5 bases from J, with 12 bases between. The CDR3 is made up of 13 amino acids. This entry comes from a study of shared clonotypes between healthy human individuals. Clones were sequenced by immunoSEQ multiplex PCR, and TCRdb holds only the in-frame ones, with some missing. This table holds some 510,000 clones, about four fifths found once. The chain links TRBV5-6 to TRBJ2-1; D not resolved. The source is a woman aged 40 to 50 in good health. Some clones in this sample may be carry-over from other donors' samples. Source material: PBMCs. In nucleotides, the CDR3 is TGTGCCAGCACCCACGGGCCTAACAATGAGCAGTTCTTC. It is translated as CASTHGPNNEQFF.